The source of this T cell receptor beta chain is a study of shared clonotypes between healthy human individuals (dated by TCRdb to the early 2020s). Regarding the complete study: The cohort included three men and a couple of women between 18 and 49 years of age. For each donor, CD4 naive and CD4 memory were each run on three plates, CD8 naive on two plates, and CD8 memory on one plate. The study deeply sequenced blood TCR repertoires of five healthy adults to estimate repertoire size and the extent of clonotype sharing between individuals. Each donor's leukapheresis produced roughly between roughly 0.85 and 9.5 billion PBMCs. To increase sequencing depth and limit assay-specific biases, different laboratories used diverse techniques to prepare libraries and sequence TCR repertoires. Study-wide findings and limitations: Even with the large sequencing depth, rarefaction of the sorted-subset datasets indicated that sequencing was incomplete. The genetic and exposure-history diversity represented was limited by the small number of donors. Sharing across a few donors was observed for around 4.8% of naive CD4, about 4% of naive CD8, 2.3% of memory CD4, and roughly 0.4% of memory CD8 clonotypes. Pairwise subsampling led to the expectation that sequencing depth would affect the degree of clonotype sharing among donors. Clonotypes shared by all four sorted-subset donors showed higher generation probabilities than non-shared clonotypes. Only blood was sampled, and tissue TCR repertoires likely differ from those in blood. Naive subsets generally had larger estimated clonotype richness than memory subsets.

The donors were healthy, HIV-negative adults with no recently reported acute infections or vaccinations. All donors were Caucasian adults living in Nashville, Tennessee, USA. CD4+ T cells were enriched by magnetic negative selection, after which naive cells were positively selected on CD45RA and the negative fraction was taken as the memory subset. Blood was obtained by leukapheresis, after which PBMCs were separated by Ficoll-Histopaque density gradient centrifugation and cryopreserved in liquid nitrogen vapor phase. Analytical flow cytometry was used to check the purity and quantity of each magnetically sorted T cell population. Genomic DNA was isolated from each sorted fraction and quantified by UV absorbance on a Nanodrop 2000c. TCR CDR3 regions were amplified from genomic DNA by multiplex PCR using the deep immunoSEQ assay. Extracted genomic DNA from each cell subset was spread evenly across all wells of several immunoSEQ 96-well plates, with each plate serving as a replicate. Each replicate PCR for sorted subsets received roughly 200 ng genomic DNA, equal to about 30,000 T cell genomes. Purified libraries were quantified with a Qubit 3.0 fluorometer, sized on a Bioanalyzer 2100, and re-quantified with the KAPA Library Quantification kit. A separate single-read 150-cycle Illumina NextSeq 550 flow cell was used to sequence each immunoSEQ 96-well plate. The authors' analysis ran thus. The immunoSEQ output contained only junctional sequences without quality scores, so filtering could not match that applied to full-length reads. To assign V/J genes and CDR3, sequences were annotated using PyIR, a Python wrapper for IgBLAST v1.9, with IMGT germline references. Reads were removed for weak V/J assignments (E-value above 1e-6), missing CDR3, stop codons, out-of-frame junctions, or ambiguous translated residues. V3J clonotypes were defined as sequences sharing the same inferred V gene, J gene, and CDR3 amino acid sequence. Percentage overlap between repertoires was calculated by dividing the number of shared unique clonotypes by the size of the smaller repertoire. RTK rarefaction, the Chao1 estimator, and Recon v2.1 estimates of unobserved clonotypes were used to assess repertoire richness. Generation probabilities were computed with OLGA for all TCRbeta clonotypes obtained by the gDNA method from several donors. TCRdb mirrors the immuneACCESS table, restricted to in-frame sequences. Some clones are absent from its copies; in checked studies, under half trace to an unresolved V gene, and the reason for the others is unknown. V and J calls and clone size are given by that table; D and trimming were obtained from the DNA. The table for this sample lists roughly 640,000 clones; around two thirds of them were counted only once. The biggest ten clones account for around 1.6% of the sample.

Based on the germline V gene (reference sequence), the CDR1 and CDR2 sequences are MNHEY and SMNVEV. The CDR3 goes from the cysteine to the phenylalanine over 13 residues. Only the CDR3 portion is preserved as DNA: 39 bases, with reading frame beginning at the first base. V is pared back by 3 bases and J by 5 bases, with 9 bases lying between the germline termini. As regards this clone: Its target antigen remains unknown. No quality values exist for individual bases; no much larger clone is one base distant.

This clonotype was obtained from a woman aged 25 to 39 in good health. This chain joins TRBV27 to TRBJ2-3; a tentative D call is TRBD1 (6 bases match). The sequenced sample was memory CD4+ T cells sorted from blood. According to the study, the label for this sample's cell subset or site signals: CD45RA-negative fraction. CDR3 region: CASSLRRGDTQYF. The sequenced DNA is TGTGCCAGCAGTTTGCGCAGGGGAGATACGCAGTATTTT.